This T cell receptor (beta chain) stems from a study of spatial heterogeneity in lung cancer. Study overall: Raw-read counts averaged over ten per unique TCR and UMI combination. Study-wide results and caveats: The study found ubiquitous expanded tumor TCRs in blood more at resection than follow-up.

V lost 2 bases, J lost 5 bases, and 6 bases lay in between. The CDR3 totals 13 residues. This clonotype was detected many times. Its target is unknown. In the library, each TCR cDNA molecule bore its own unique molecular identifier. TCRdb passed the 5' RACE reads through MiXCR, listing each CDR3 protein once. Seen here are 25,000 or so distinct CDR3 sequences, roughly 13% observed once, and the top ten hold 25%. Time point reported: sample taken at primary tumor resection. In each case, whole RNA from tumor, nontumor lung or frozen PBMC was sequenced unsorted. The source material was PBMCs, sampled at surgery. The receptor comes from a female donor with early-stage non-small cell lung cancer. The chain joins TRBV12-3 or TRBV12-4 to TRBJ2-2; D unclear. The DNA of the CDR3 is TGTGCCAGCAGTTTAAAGTTTACCGGGGAGCTGTTTTTT. It encodes CASSLKFTGELFF.